This T cell receptor (beta chain) derives from a study of CD8 T cells in Susac syndrome. About the research overall: When blood was drawn, patients with Susac syndrome were on intravenous immunoglobulin alone, on corticosteroids, or therapy-naive.

RNA amounts of about 0.5 to 1 ug underwent reverse transcription with random hexamers. MiXCR was run by TCRdb on the immunoSEQ multiplex PCR reads, yielding one entry per CDR3 protein. The sample lists over 120,000 distinct CDR3 sequences; just under 95% were seen once. Germline CDR1 LNHDA, CDR2 SQIVND (reference sequence). V gave up 4 bases and J gave up 2 bases, with 15 bases separating them. The CDR3 contains 16 residues. Sequencing of TCR beta drew on CD8+ and CD4+ T cells from blood. In contrast to the negatively isolated CD8+ and CD4+ T cells, TEMRA cells were FACS-enriched. This TCR was recovered from a human donor with Susac syndrome. Sequencing was carried out using CD4+ T cells from PBMCs. The J gene is TRBJ1-5, the V gene TRBV19, with D possibly TRBD1 on 6 matching bases. The CDR3 DNA reads as TGTGCCAGTAGTAGCACCCGGGGGGCTGGCAATCAGCCCCAGCATTTT. This codes for CASSSTRGAGNQPQHF.